The sample holds a few counts of the clone carrying this T cell receptor beta chain. As yet, its antigen is unknown. The PCR ran on 60 Vbeta and 13 Jbeta primers. Data came from immunoSEQ multiplex PCR; TCRdb stores just in-frame clones and leaves some out. The sample contains fewer than 130,000 clones, roughly three quarters of which appear only once. This sample was taken from a study of cytomegalovirus exposure and HLA in healthy donors. Study findings and constraints: Other equally common chains were less clonally expanded than HLA-associated TCR beta chains, a later analysis showed. In an earlier analysis, about 90% or about 30%: the productive usage of most TCR beta V segments.

Healthy people donating bone marrow made up the donors. CDR3 length: 15 amino acids. The J segment lost 6 bases and the V segment lost 0 bases, leaving 6 bases of the junction unmatched. Germline V CDR1 and CDR2: LGHNA, YSLEER. The chain is built from TRBV4-3 and TRBJ2-7, with TRBD2 matching over 9 bases. This receptor was taken from a man aged 40-49 years in good health and CMV-seropositive. The sample taken for sequencing was PBMCs. The CDR3 loop is CASSQDSAGGGEQYF. CDR3 sequence (DNA): TGCGCCAGCAGCCAAGATTCGGCGGGAGGGGGCGAGCAGTACTTC.